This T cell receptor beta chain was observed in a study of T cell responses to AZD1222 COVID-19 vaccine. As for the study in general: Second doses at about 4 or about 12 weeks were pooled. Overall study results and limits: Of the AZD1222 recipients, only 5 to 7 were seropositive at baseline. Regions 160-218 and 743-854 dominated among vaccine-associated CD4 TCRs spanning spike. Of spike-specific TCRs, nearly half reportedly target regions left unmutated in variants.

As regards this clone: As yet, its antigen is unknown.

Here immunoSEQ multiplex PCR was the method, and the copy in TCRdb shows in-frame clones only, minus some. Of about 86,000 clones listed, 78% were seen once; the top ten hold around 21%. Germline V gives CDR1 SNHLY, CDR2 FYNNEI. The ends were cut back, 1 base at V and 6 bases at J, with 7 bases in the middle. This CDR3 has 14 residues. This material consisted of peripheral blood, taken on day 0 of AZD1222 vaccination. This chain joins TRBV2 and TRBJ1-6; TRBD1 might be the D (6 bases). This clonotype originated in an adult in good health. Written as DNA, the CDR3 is TGTGCCAGCAGTGAAGTGGGGGCTAATTCACCCCTCCACTTT. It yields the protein CASSEVGANSPLHF.